This TCR beta chain was recorded in a study of blood T cell repertoires in COVID-19. Study at large: Samples taken during acute and convalescent COVID-19 were collected in the United States, Italy and Spain.

Patients at the Seattle site were enrolled during active infection and followed longitudinally. Sequencing was performed with immunoSEQ multiplex PCR; in TCRdb, only in-frame clones are kept and a portion is missing. The sample yields 100,000 to 150,000 clones, around 70% seen once. This CDR3 is 13 amino acids long. V lost 6 bases to trimming and J lost 6 bases; unmatched junction nucleotides: 6. The sequence was collected from a man older than 75 with COVID-19, enrolled during active disease. This chain uses TRBV12-3 or TRBV12-4 with TRBJ2-3, with 7 bases matching TRBD1. What was sequenced was peripheral blood. The CDR3 spells CASSLTGSDTQYF. DNA of the CDR3: TGTGCCAGCAGCTTGACAGGGAGTGATACGCAGTATTTT.